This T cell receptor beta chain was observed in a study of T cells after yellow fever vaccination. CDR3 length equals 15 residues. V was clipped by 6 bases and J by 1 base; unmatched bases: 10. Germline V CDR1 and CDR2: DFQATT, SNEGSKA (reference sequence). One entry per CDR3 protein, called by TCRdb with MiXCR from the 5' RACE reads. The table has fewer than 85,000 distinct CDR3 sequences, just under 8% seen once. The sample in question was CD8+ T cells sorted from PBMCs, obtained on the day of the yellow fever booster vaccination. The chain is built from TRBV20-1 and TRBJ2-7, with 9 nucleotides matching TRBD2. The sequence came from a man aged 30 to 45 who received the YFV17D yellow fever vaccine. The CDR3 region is CSASEAGGPSYEQYF. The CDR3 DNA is TGCAGTGCGAGCGAGGCGGGAGGGCCTTCCTACGAGCAGTACTTC.